Sequencing of this TCR beta chain was carried out in a study of cytomegalovirus exposure and HLA in healthy donors. Findings and limits, study-wide: Researchers counted about 150 TCR beta chains as cytomegalovirus-associated. The classifier, whose performance was assessed in both the original and validation cohorts, reportedly diagnosed cytomegalovirus status with high specificity and sensitivity. Generally TCR sequences proved uncommon, though certain public TCRs appeared in numerous donors.

Measured with immunoSEQ multiplex PCR; TCRdb has only the in-frame clones, and not every one. The profile shows about 160,000 clones, nearly 90% of them singletons. Only a few counts were recorded for this clone. What it recognizes is unknown. Sequencing was performed on PBMCs. The receptor was derived from a woman younger than 35 in good health and CMV-seropositive.

The CDR3 nucleotides read TGCGCCAGCAGCCGCCACGACAGTTGGACTGAAGCTTTCTTT. Protein product: CASSRHDSWTEAFF. The rearrangement joins TRBV4-1 to TRBJ1-1; D perhaps matches TRBD1 (5 bases). This CDR3 comprises 14 residues. V lost 4 bases and J 5 bases, leaving 14 bases between the germline ends. CDR1 is MGHRA and CDR2 is YSYEKL in the germline V gene.